Below, 8 T cell receptor beta chains from the same sample are listed, as sequenced in a study of CD8 T cells in ankylosing spondylitis. TCRdb reprocessed the 5' RACE reads via MiXCR and lists one record per CDR3 protein. Of 250,000 to 350,000 distinct CDR3 sequences in the sample, around 21% are singletons; the top ten hold 3.5% to 4.5%. Source material: blood, either unsorted or a sorted T cell fraction (not recorded which). These receptors were collected from a female donor with ankylosing spondylitis or in good health (not recorded which).

The V gene is TRBV2, the J gene TRBJ1-1; D is possibly TRBD1 (5 bases). Germline values: CDR1 SNHLY, CDR2 FYNNEI. Trimming left V 9 bases short and J 5 bases short, with 16 bases between. The CDR3 runs 13 residues. CDR3 coding DNA: TGTGCCAGTGCCAATTTGTGGGGGACTGAAGCTTTCTTT. Translating it yields CASANLWGTEAFF.

There are a few counts of this clonotype. The CDR3 protein is CASSLGSGLAGRTDTQYF. The CDR3 DNA reads TGTGCCAGCAGCTTAGGGTCGGGCCTAGCCGGGCGCACAGATACGCAGTATTTT. The chain uses TRBV7-8 and TRBJ2-3; the D gene is possibly TRBD2 (5 bases). Germline assignment: CDR1 SGHVS and CDR2 FQNEAQ. The CDR3 loop spans 18 amino acids. With 1 base removed from V and 1 base from J, the gap between germline ends came to 18 bases. Using reference TRBV7-8 and TRBJ2-3 for the parts outside the CDR3, the full variable domain is GAGVSQSPRYKVAKRGQDVALRCDPISGHVSLFWYQQALGQGPEFLTYFQNEAQLDKSGLPSDRFFAERPEGSVSTLKIQRTQQEDSAVYLCASSLGSGLAGRTDTQYFGPGTRLTVL.

This clonotype was detected a few times. CDR3 sequence: CAISLLAGEDTQYF. CDR3 DNA: TGTGCCATCAGTTTACTAGCGGGAGAAGATACGCAGTATTTT. The chain links TRBV10-3 to TRBJ2-3, with 11 nucleotides matching TRBD2. J was trimmed by 5 bases and V by 5 bases; bases with no gene match: 3. The CDR3 extends over 14 amino acids. Per the germline V gene, CDR1 is ENHRY and CDR2 is SYGVKD.

This chain connects TRBV27 to TRBJ2-1; 10 nucleotides match TRBD2. The germline gives CDR1 MNHEY, CDR2 SMNVEV (reference sequence). Germline trimming cut 4 bases from V and 4 bases from J; bases unmatched to any gene: 16. The CDR3 contains 19 residues. CDR3 protein: CASSSPSGKAGGRYNEQFF. The DNA for the CDR3 is TGTGCCAGCAGTTCCCCTTCCGGAAAAGCGGGAGGGAGGTACAATGAGCAGTTCTTC.

V and J are TRBV29-1 and TRBJ2-1; 8 nucleotides align to TRBD2. The junction had 16 bases not matched to a gene; V was cut back by 6 bases and J by 0 bases. CDR1 is SQVTM, CDR2 ANQGSEA, per germline. This CDR3 is built from 18 residues. Here the CDR3 reads CSVHGWTGGRYSYNEQFF. The CDR3 DNA reads TGCAGCGTCCATGGGTGGACTGGCGGGAGGTACTCCTACAATGAGCAGTTCTTC.

The rearrangement uses TRBV7-2 and TRBJ2-7, with no clear D. The CDR3 loop spans 15 amino acids. The germline V gene has CDR1 SGHTA and CDR2 FQGNSA. V was clipped by 2 bases and J by 1 base, with 12 bases between them. The CDR3 region has the DNA TGTGCCAGCAGCTTAAGGTCTGGCGGTTCCTACGAGCAGTACTTC. Amino acid sequence: CASSLRSGGSYEQYF.

The V gene is TRBV20-1, the J gene TRBJ2-3; D might be TRBD2 (5 bases). Germline CDR1 reads DFQATT; CDR2 reads SNEGSKA (reference sequence). The CDR3 is 14 residues long. The V gene lost 3 bases and the J gene lost 0 bases, with 10 bases spanning the gap. The CDR3 loop is CSASGGSSTDTQYF. The CDR3 coding sequence is TGCAGTGCTAGTGGCGGGTCTAGCACAGATACGCAGTATTTT.

This clonotype was seen a few times. The chain uses TRBV2 and TRBJ2-1, with D uncertain. Germline V CDR1 and CDR2: SNHLY, FYNNEI. The length of the CDR3 is 13 residues. Trimming shortened V by 6 bases and J by 4 bases, and 10 bases separated the two germline ends. The CDR3 spells CASRVRSYNEQFF. The CDR3 DNA reads TGTGCCAGCAGAGTTAGATCTTACAATGAGCAGTTCTTC.